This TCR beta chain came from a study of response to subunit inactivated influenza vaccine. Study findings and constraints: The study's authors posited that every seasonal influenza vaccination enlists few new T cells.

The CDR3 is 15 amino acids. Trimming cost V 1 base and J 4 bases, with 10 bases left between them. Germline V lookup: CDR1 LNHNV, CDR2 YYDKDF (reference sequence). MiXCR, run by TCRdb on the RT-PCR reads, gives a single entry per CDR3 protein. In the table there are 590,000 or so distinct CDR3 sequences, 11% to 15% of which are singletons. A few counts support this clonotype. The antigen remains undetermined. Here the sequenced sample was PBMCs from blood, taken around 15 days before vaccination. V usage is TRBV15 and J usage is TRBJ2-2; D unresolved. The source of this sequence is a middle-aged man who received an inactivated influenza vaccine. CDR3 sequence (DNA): TGTGCCACCAGCAGAGGGAAGTACGGCACCGGGGAGCTGTTTTTT. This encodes CATSRGKYGTGELFF.